This T cell receptor (beta chain) was captured in a study of blood T cell repertoires in COVID-19. Overall study context: Spain, Italy and the United States supplied samples that represented acute and convalescent COVID-19. PBMCs, B-cell-depleted T cells, or T cells provided the cDNA or gDNA that made up the material.

Germline values: CDR1 MNHEY, CDR2 SMNVEV (reference sequence). V gave up 8 bases and J gave up 2 bases; unmatched junction bases: 6. This CDR3 has 14 residues. Authors' methods: Reference gene primer amplification in the assay estimated nucleated cell counts. The assay was immunoSEQ multiplex PCR, and TCRdb's table has in-frame clones only and misses some. V and J calls and clone size come straight from that table; D and trimming were deduced from the DNA. The sample consists of approximately 150,000 clones, around 84% of them appearing once. Enrollment of patients from Seattle took place during active infection, with longitudinal follow-up.

Sequencing was performed on peripheral blood. The V gene is TRBV27, the J gene TRBJ2-1; 7 bases fit TRBD2. The TCR comes from a woman between 50 and 59 years old with COVID-19, enrolled during active disease. CDR3 loop: CASGQGLPYNEQFF. DNA for the CDR3: TGTGCCAGCGGCCAGGGACTACCCTACAATGAGCAGTTCTTC.